These 3 T cell receptor beta chains came from one sample sequenced in a study of cytomegalovirus exposure and HLA in healthy donors. This table comes from immunoSEQ multiplex PCR, and its TCRdb copy is limited to in-frame clones, with some not included. This table has 150,000 to 200,000 clones, approximately 87% appearing once. Sequencing was performed on PBMCs. Source of these receptors: a woman in her twenties or thirties in good health and CMV-seronegative.

The chain recombines TRBV6-5 with TRBJ1-1, with D maybe TRBD1 (5 bases). CDR3 length: 14 amino acids. The germline gives CDR1 MNHEY, CDR2 SVGAGI. Trimming took off 4 bases at V and 5 bases at J, with 14 bases between the two ends. In DNA form, the CDR3 reads TGTGCCAGCAGTTTGACCCGGGGGGGAACTGAAGCTTTCTTT. It yields the protein CASSLTRGGTEAFF.

This clone has just one count. The rearrangement uses TRBV7-6 and TRBJ1-5, with TRBD1 matching 7 bases. This CDR3 is built from 14 residues. Germline lookup yields CDR1 SGHVS and CDR2 FNYEAQ. V lost 2 bases and J lost 7; bases outside the gene matches: 5. Here the CDR3 DNA reads TGTGCCAGCAGCTTATTCAGGGGGGAACAGCCCCAGCATTTT. Translation gives CASSLFRGEQPQHF.

This chain connects TRBV4-3 to TRBJ2-2; 7 nucleotides agree with TRBD2. The V gene end was trimmed by 0 bases and the J gene end by 2 bases; junction bases not matched to a gene: 3. The CDR3 consists of 16 residues. CDR1 is LGHNA and CDR2 is YSLEER in the germline V gene. The CDR3 reads CASSQDTGGNTGELFF. The CDR3 nucleotides read TGCGCCAGCAGCCAAGATACGGGGGGAAACACCGGGGAGCTGTTTTTT.